This T cell receptor (beta chain) was profiled in a study of T cells in Graves' hyperthyroidism and ophthalmopathy. The CDR3 covers 14 residues. The germline V and J ends were trimmed by 7 bases and 1 base, with 13 bases remaining between them. CDR1 and CDR2 (germline): LNHDA, SQIVND (reference sequence). RNA transcripts provided the source from which TCR beta CDR3 regions were amplified. The primer set for the first-round RT-PCR of the TCR CDR3 was HTBI. TCRdb reanalysed the multiplex PCR reads using MiXCR and keeps one entry per CDR3 protein. Of 700,000 to 950,000 distinct CDR3 sequences in the sample, roughly 32% were seen once. Findings and caveats of the study: The model's output predicted ophthalmopathy at a median of about 5.9 months prior to onset.

If no ophthalmopathy progression occurred within 18 months, Graves' hyperthyroidism was stable. Lactation, pregnancy, other autoimmune disease or uncontrolled infection excluded patients. Each 10 ml fresh peripheral blood draw supplied the PBMCs. Turning to this clonotype: What it binds is unknown.

The J gene is TRBJ1-1, the V gene TRBV19; a possible D gene is TRBD1 (5 bases). Sequenced material: blood. The TCR originated in a woman between 35 and 50 years old with Graves' hyperthyroidism. The CDR3 nucleotides are TGTGCCAGTATAAGGGACTGGGGGAACACTGAAGCTTTCTTT. The encoded protein is CASIRDWGNTEAFF.